The sequence of this T cell receptor (beta chain) was determined in a study of OX40 agonist ivuxolimab in advanced cancers. Study-level information: An agonistic human IgG2 monoclonal antibody against OX40 (CD134) was given.

Some clones are missing from TCRdb's copy, which holds only in-frame ones; the method was immunoSEQ multiplex PCR. The sample gives approximately 100,000 clones, 90% of which show up once; around 0.31% is in the top ten. V lost 6 bases to trimming and J lost 5 bases; unmatched junction nucleotides: 5. The germline gives CDR1 SSHAT, CDR2 FNYEAQ (reference sequence). This CDR3 has 13 residues. This clonotype originated in an adult with an advanced solid tumor such as melanoma, head and neck, liver or kidney cancer. The sequenced sample was CD4+ or CD8+ T cells sorted from blood, obtained in a trial of the OX40 agonist ivuxolimab. The chain employs TRBV7-7 and TRBJ2-7; TRBD1 aligns across 9 bases. The CDR3 loop is CASSSGQGDEQYF. In DNA, the CDR3 is TGTGCCAGCAGTTCGGGACAGGGCGACGAGCAGTACTTC.